This entry is about one T cell receptor beta chain. The data derive from a study of control samples from healthy donors and cancer patients. This CDR3 is 16 amino acids long. The V gene end was trimmed by 2 bases and the J gene end by 7 bases; junction bases not matched to a gene: 11. CDR1 is MGHRA, CDR2 YSYEKL, per germline. Sequencing used immunoSEQ multiplex PCR; TCRdb keeps in-frame clones, though not all of them. The repertoire consists of 100,000 to 150,000 clones, with approximately 90% occurring once and the leading ten covering approximately 2.2%. This chain links TRBV4-1 with TRBJ2-1, with 7 nucleotides matching TRBD1. The TCR comes from a woman aged 45-59 years in good health. The sequenced sample consisted of blood. The CDR3 protein is CASSQLDRVGSNEQFF. CDR3 sequence (DNA): TGCGCCAGCAGCCAACTCGACAGGGTCGGGTCTAATGAGCAGTTCTTC.